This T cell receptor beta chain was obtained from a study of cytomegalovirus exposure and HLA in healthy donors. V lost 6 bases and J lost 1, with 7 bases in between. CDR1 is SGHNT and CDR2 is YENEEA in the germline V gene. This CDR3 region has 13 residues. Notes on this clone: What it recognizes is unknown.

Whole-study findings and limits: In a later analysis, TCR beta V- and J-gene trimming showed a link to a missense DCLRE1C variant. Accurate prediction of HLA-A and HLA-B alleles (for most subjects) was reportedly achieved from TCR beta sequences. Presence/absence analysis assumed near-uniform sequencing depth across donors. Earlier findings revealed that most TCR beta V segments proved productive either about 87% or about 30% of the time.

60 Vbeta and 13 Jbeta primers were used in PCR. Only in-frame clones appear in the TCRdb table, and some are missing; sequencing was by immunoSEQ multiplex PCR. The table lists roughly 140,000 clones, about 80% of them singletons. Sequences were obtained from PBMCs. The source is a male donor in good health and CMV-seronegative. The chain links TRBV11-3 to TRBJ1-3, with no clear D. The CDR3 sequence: CASSPESGNTIYF. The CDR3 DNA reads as TGTGCCAGCAGTCCGGAGTCTGGAAACACCATATATTTT.